The 31 T cell receptor beta chains below all came from one sample that was sequenced in a study of T cell responses to AZD1222 COVID-19 vaccine. Profiling relied on immunoSEQ multiplex PCR, and the TCRdb table lists in-frame clones only, not all of them. The sample consists of about 150,000 clones, about 90% of them appearing once. The specimen was peripheral blood, collected 28 days after the second AZD1222 dose. These receptors originate from an adult who received the AZD1222 COVID-19 vaccine.

The chain employs TRBV30 and TRBJ1-2, with D unresolved. The germline V gene has CDR1 GTSNPN and CDR2 SVGIG (reference sequence). The germline V and J ends were trimmed by 2 bases and 4 bases, with 11 bases remaining between them. There are 13 residues in the CDR3. CDR3 nucleotide sequence: TGTGCCTGGAGTCCCAACCTTGGCTATGGCTACACCTTC. Protein sequence: CAWSPNLGYGYTF.

The chain links TRBV19 to TRBJ2-2; D may be TRBD1 or TRBD2 (5 bases each). Germline CDR1 is LNHDA and CDR2 is SQIVND (reference sequence). The CDR3 contains 16 residues. V lost 0 bases to trimming and J lost 2 bases, with 10 bases between them. The CDR3 loop reads CASSIDLGRNTGELFF. In DNA, the CDR3 is TGTGCCAGTAGTATAGATCTGGGACGAAACACCGGGGAGCTGTTTTTT.

The CDR3 protein is CASSLAAGNEQFF. The CDR3 bases are TGCGCCAGCAGCTTGGCGGCGGGTAATGAGCAGTTCTTC. The chain employs TRBV5-1 and TRBJ2-1; D possibly corresponds to TRBD2 (5 bases). Deletions cut 0 bases from V and 7 bases from J, with 8 bases between. The CDR3 length is 13 residues. The germline V gene encodes CDR1 SGHRS and CDR2 YFSETQ.

In its sample, this clone was seen once. The rearrangement links TRBV7-2 to TRBJ1-5; 8 positions agree with TRBD1. The CDR3 sequence is 15 residues long. Germline CDR1 reads SGHTA; CDR2 reads FQGNSA. Trimming removed 3 bases from V and 4 bases from J; junction bases left unmatched: 5. For the CDR3, the DNA is TGTGCCAGCAGCTTCGGGACAGGAACAAATCAGCCCCAGCATTTT. It encodes CASSFGTGTNQPQHF.

The V gene is TRBV19, the J gene TRBJ2-7; 12 positions agree with TRBD2. CDR1 LNHDA and CDR2 SQIVND come from the germline V gene (reference sequence). J was trimmed by 0 bases and V by 1 base; bases with no gene match: 7. This CDR3 is built from 18 residues. The CDR3 DNA is TGTGCCAGTAGTATAGCCCTAGCGGGAGGGCCTAACTCCTACGAGCAGTACTTC. Protein product: CASSIALAGGPNSYEQYF.

The chain recombines TRBV6-1 with TRBJ1-5; 7 bases fit TRBD1. The germline V gene encodes CDR1 MNHNS and CDR2 SASEGT. CDR3 length: 14 residues. The V segment lost 1 base and the J segment 5 bases; nucleotides outside the gene matches: 2. The CDR3: CASSEGDRHQPQHF. CDR3 nucleotides: TGTGCCAGCAGTGAAGGGGACAGACATCAGCCCCAGCATTTT.

This chain links TRBV6-5 with TRBJ1-1; weak D call: TRBD1 (5 bases). The germline V gene has CDR1 MNHEY and CDR2 SVGAGI. The CDR3 extends over 14 amino acids. V lost 10 bases to trimming and J lost 2 bases, with 17 bases between them. In nucleotides, the CDR3 is TGTGCCACATCCCGGGGGTGGGAAAACACTGAAGCTTTCTTT. Translation: CATSRGWENTEAFF.

To note about this clone: Additional DNA sequences in this sample encode the identical CDR3. This chain connects TRBV5-4 to TRBJ1-1; D call uncertain. The CDR3 totals 13 residues. V was trimmed by 0 bases and J by 2 bases, leaving 5 bases between them. Germline loops: CDR1 SGHNT, CDR2 YYREEE (reference sequence). The CDR3 sequence: CASSLGGNTEAFF. CDR3 bases: TGTGCCAGCAGCTTGGGCGGTAACACTGAAGCTTTCTTT.

This chain uses TRBV14 with TRBJ2-7; TRBD1 matches 7 bases. Per the germline V gene, CDR1 is SGHDN and CDR2 is FVKESK. CDR3 length: 18 residues. J lost 4 bases, V lost 0 bases, and 15 bases had no gene match. The CDR3 nucleotides are TGTGCCAGCAGCCAAGATTGGTGGGACAGTCAGATGTTTTACGAGCAGTACTTC. Amino acids: CASSQDWWDSQMFYEQYF.

The chain recombines TRBV6-4 with TRBJ2-7; 8 nucleotides agree with TRBD2. Trimming at V came to 0 bases and at J to 5 bases, leaving 9 bases not matched to a gene. CDR3 length equals 16 residues. Germline CDR1 MRHNA, CDR2 SNTAGT. DNA of the CDR3: TGTGCCAGCAGTGACTCGATACCGCGGGAGGACCACGAGCAGTACTTC. Encoded protein: CASSDSIPREDHEQYF.

This chain connects TRBV19 to TRBJ1-5; the D gene is possibly TRBD1 (6 bases). The CDR3 length is 17 residues. With 3 bases removed from V and 0 bases from J, the gap between germline ends came to 15 bases. Looked up from germline, CDR1 is LNHDA and CDR2 is SQIVND (reference sequence). The CDR3 bases are TGTGCCAGTAGTATTAATACTGGGGGCAATAGCAATCAGCCCCAGCATTTT. This translates into CASSINTGGNSNQPQHF.

To note about this clone: The same CDR3 arises from other DNA sequences in this sample as well. The chain joins TRBV9 to TRBJ2-5; D not resolved. Trimming left V 0 bases short and J 3 bases short, with 6 bases between. The length of the CDR3 is 13 residues. The V gene's germline CDR1 is SGDLS and CDR2 YYNGEE. The CDR3: CASSVVGKETQYF. CDR3 nucleotides: TGTGCCAGCAGCGTAGTAGGTAAAGAGACCCAGTACTTC.

The chain recombines TRBV4-2 with TRBJ2-7; tentatively, D is TRBD1 (5 bases). V shed 4 bases and J shed 2 bases, with 18 bases lying between them. CDR1 and CDR2 from the germline V gene are LGHNA and YNFKEQ. The CDR3 totals 16 residues. The CDR3 region has the DNA TGTGCCAGCAGCCCTCAGGGTATGGGGCTGGCCTACGAGCAGTACTTC. It yields the protein CASSPQGMGLAYEQYF.

The V and J genes are TRBV7-3 and TRBJ1-1, with 8 bases lining up with TRBD1. This CDR3 has 17 amino acids. Germline values: CDR1 SGHTA, CDR2 FQGTGA. V lost 3 bases, J lost 2 bases, and 11 bases stayed unmatched. CDR3 sequence reads: CASSFRLSDRGNTEAFF. In nucleotides, the CDR3 is TGTGCCAGCAGCTTTCGTTTGTCTGACAGGGGTAACACTGAAGCTTTCTTT.

This clone was detected once. As DNA, the CDR3 is TGTGCCTGGAGTAGGGGGGGATATGAAAACACCGGGGAGCTGTTTTTT. Encoded protein: CAWSRGGYENTGELFF. J is TRBJ2-2 and V is TRBV30; maybe TRBD2 (7 bases). V was trimmed by 2 bases and J by 2 bases, leaving 15 bases between them. The CDR3 length is 16 residues. The germline V gene has CDR1 GTSNPN and CDR2 SVGIG (reference sequence).

V is TRBV7-2 and J is TRBJ2-3; 12 nucleotides match TRBD2. CDR1 and CDR2 from the germline V gene are SGHTA and FQGNSA. With V trimmed by 5 bases and J by 5 bases, 5 bases remained unmatched. The CDR3 covers 15 residues. CDR3: CASSTTSGRKDTQYF. DNA for the CDR3: TGTGCCAGCAGCACCACTAGCGGGAGGAAAGATACGCAGTATTTT.

This clone was seen once. The chain links TRBV30 to TRBJ1-3; no clear D gene. The CDR3 extends over 13 amino acids. Germline V gene lookup returns CDR1 GTSNPN and CDR2 SVGIG (reference sequence). V dropped 1 base and J dropped 1 base, with 5 bases sitting between them. Here the CDR3 reads CAWSARSGNTIYF. CDR3 nucleotides: TGTGCCTGGAGTGCCAGATCTGGAAACACCATATATTTT.

This chain connects TRBV5-1 to TRBJ1-1, with D possibly matching TRBD1 (5 bases). The V end lost 9 bases, the J end lost 2 bases, and 17 bases lay between the germline ends. This CDR3 has 14 residues. Germline V lookup: CDR1 SGHRS, CDR2 YFSETQ. CDR3 DNA: TGCGCCACCCGGGGGGTCAGAGGAAACACTGAAGCTTTCTTT. Its translation is CATRGVRGNTEAFF.

A single count supports this clone. The rearrangement uses TRBV19 and TRBJ1-3; 9 bases map to TRBD1. The CDR3 is made up of 16 amino acids. CDR1 and CDR2 (germline): LNHDA, SQIVND (reference sequence). Unmatched junction bases numbered 14, after V lost 10 bases and J lost 4 bases. The CDR3 protein is CATRDRDGPGGNTIYF. CDR3 in DNA: TGTGCCACCCGGGACAGGGATGGACCGGGGGGAAACACCATATATTTT.

This sequence joins TRBV4-1 and TRBJ2-5, with TRBD1 matching 8 bases. V was pared by 0 bases and J by 1 base, with 1 base of the junction left unmatched. This CDR3 comprises 15 residues. Germline CDR1 MGHRA, CDR2 YSYEKL. The CDR3 spells CASSQDGTGQETQYF. CDR3 bases: TGCGCCAGCAGCCAAGACGGGACAGGCCAAGAGACCCAGTACTTC.

The table lists this clone with a count of one. The chain combines TRBV6-5 with TRBJ1-1; D is unclear. The V and J ends lost 2 bases and 1 base respectively, with 14 bases between them. This CDR3 is 16 amino acids long. CDR1 MNHEY and CDR2 SVGAGI come from the germline V gene. The CDR3 nucleotides are TGTGCCAGCAGTTACCGGGGAGGGATGCCGAACACTGAAGCTTTCTTT. Translating gives CASSYRGGMPNTEAFF.

The V gene is TRBV7-6, the J gene TRBJ1-1, with D maybe TRBD1 (5 bases). The V gene's germline CDR1 is SGHVS and CDR2 FNYEAQ. This CDR3 comprises 13 residues. The V and J ends lost 6 bases and 2 bases respectively, with 10 bases between them. This CDR3 is CASRARGNTEAFF. The CDR3 DNA reads as TGTGCCAGCAGGGCAAGGGGTAACACTGAAGCTTTCTTT.

V is TRBV12-3 or TRBV12-4 and J is TRBJ1-1; D remains ambiguous. V lost 2 bases and J 1 base, leaving 2 bases between the germline ends. CDR3 length equals 12 residues. This CDR3 reads CASSLRNTEAFF. The CDR3 DNA follows: TGTGCCAGCAGTTTACGGAACACTGAAGCTTTCTTT.

The genes are TRBV6-2 or TRBV6-3 and TRBJ1-5; D gene ambiguous. CDR3 length equals 12 residues. Between the trimmed V and J ends, which lost 2 bases and 7 bases, there was a span of 6 bases. The germline V gene has CDR1 MNHEY and CDR2 SVGEGT. The CDR3 region is CASSYGLQPQHF. CDR3 coding DNA: TGTGCCAGCAGTTACGGTTTGCAGCCCCAGCATTTT.

This clone was seen only once. This rearrangement joins TRBV7-9 to TRBJ2-1, with D tentatively TRBD2 (6 bases). The CDR3 is made up of 14 amino acids. V lost 7 bases and J 4 bases, leaving 14 bases between the germline ends. Germline-derived CDR1 and CDR2 are SEHNR and FQNEAQ (reference sequence). CDR3 bases: TGTGCCAGCAATTCGGTGGGGACTTACAATGAGCAGTTCTTC. Protein product: CASNSVGTYNEQFF.

This chain joins TRBV7-9 and TRBJ2-7, with D perhaps TRBD2 (6 bases). V lost 2 bases and J lost 2, with 10 bases in between. The CDR3 is 14 residues long. Germline V gives CDR1 SEHNR, CDR2 FQNEAQ (reference sequence). CDR3 residues: CASSLRGWAYEQYF. The CDR3, as DNA: TGTGCCAGCAGCTTACGGGGGTGGGCCTACGAGCAGTACTTC.

Of note for this clone: Other DNA sequences in the same sample also yield this CDR3. The rearrangement links TRBV12-3 or TRBV12-4 to TRBJ2-5; D gene uncertain. The CDR3 loop spans 11 amino acids. Trimming pared 3 bases from V and 5 bases from J, leaving 4 bases between. This chain's CDR3 is CASSFGETQYF. The CDR3 bases are TGTGCCAGCAGTTTTGGTGAGACCCAGTACTTC.

The V and J genes are TRBV18 and TRBJ2-1; D uncertain. The CDR3 has 15 residues. Germline V CDR1 and CDR2: KGHSH, LQKENI. V was trimmed by 2 bases and J by 1 base, leaving 9 bases between them. CDR3 region: CASSPLVGSYNEQFF. CDR3 DNA sequence: TGTGCCAGCTCACCATTAGTGGGGTCCTACAATGAGCAGTTCTTC.

V usage is TRBV5-1 and J usage is TRBJ1-5; D gene unclear. Germline V lookup: CDR1 SGHRS, CDR2 YFSETQ. The CDR3 contains 14 residues. The ends were cut back, 3 bases at V and 3 bases at J, with 10 bases in the middle. The CDR3 sequence is CASSWYSSNQPQHF. CDR3 in DNA: TGCGCCAGCAGCTGGTACAGTTCCAATCAGCCCCAGCATTTT.

The chain couples TRBV7-8 to TRBJ1-1; D is uncertain. V was cut by 1 base and J by 8 bases, with 11 bases left in between. The CDR3 sequence is 13 residues long. Germline-derived CDR1 and CDR2 are SGHVS and FQNEAQ. Here the CDR3 reads CASSLDVRREAFF. DNA of the CDR3: TGTGCCAGCAGCTTAGATGTTCGGAGAGAAGCTTTCTTT.

V gene TRBV7-8 combines with J gene TRBJ1-4; no clear D gene. The CDR3 covers 15 residues. Germline loops: CDR1 SGHVS, CDR2 FQNEAQ. V lost 7 bases and J lost 0, with 12 bases in between. The CDR3 here is CASTPSDATNEKLFF. In nucleotides, the CDR3 is TGTGCCAGCACCCCCTCGGATGCAACTAATGAAAAACTGTTTTTT. The entire variable domain, with the rest obtained from reference TRBV7-8 and TRBJ1-4, is as follows: GAGVSQSPRYKVAKRGQDVALRCDPISGHVSLFWYQQALGQGPEFLTYFQNEAQLDKSGLPSDRFFAERPEGSVSTLKIQRTQQEDSAVYLCASTPSDATNEKLFFGSGTQLSVL.